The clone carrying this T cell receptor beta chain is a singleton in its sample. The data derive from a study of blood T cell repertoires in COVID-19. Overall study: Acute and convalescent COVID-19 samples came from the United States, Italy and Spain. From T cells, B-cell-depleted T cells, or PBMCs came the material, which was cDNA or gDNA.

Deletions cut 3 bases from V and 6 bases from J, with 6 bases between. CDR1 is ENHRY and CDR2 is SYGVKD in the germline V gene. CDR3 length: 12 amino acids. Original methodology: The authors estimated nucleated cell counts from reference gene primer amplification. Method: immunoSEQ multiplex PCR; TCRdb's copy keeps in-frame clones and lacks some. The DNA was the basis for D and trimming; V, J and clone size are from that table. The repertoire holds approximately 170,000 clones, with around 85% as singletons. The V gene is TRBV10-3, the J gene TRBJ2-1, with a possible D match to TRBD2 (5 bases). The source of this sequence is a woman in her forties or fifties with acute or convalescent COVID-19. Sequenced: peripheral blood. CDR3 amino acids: CAISDGLNEQFF. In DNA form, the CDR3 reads TGTGCCATCAGTGACGGACTCAATGAGCAGTTCTTC.